A single sample gave rise to the 14 T cell receptor beta chains below, sequenced in a study of neurological immune-mediated disorders. TCRdb called the 5' RACE reads again in MiXCR, with one record for every CDR3 protein. The sample includes 90,000 to 100,000 distinct CDR3 sequences, around 3.3% of them seen just once. The material sequenced was PBMCs. Source of these receptors: a woman aged 18-30 years with multiple sclerosis.

This clonotype was observed at least ten times. J is TRBJ2-3 and V is TRBV5-1; the D call may be TRBD1 or TRBD2 (5 bases each). The CDR3 totals 15 residues. Germline-derived CDR1 and CDR2 are SGHRS and YFSETQ. V was shortened by 0 bases and J by 4 bases, with 12 bases between the two germline ends. The CDR3 loop is CASSLGQTNADTQYF. The CDR3 DNA sequence: TGCGCCAGCAGCTTGGGACAGACTAACGCAGATACGCAGTATTTT. The full variable domain, rest sourced from reference TRBV5-1 and TRBJ2-3, is KAGVTQTPRYLIKTRGQQVTLSCSPISGHRSVSWYQQTPGQGLQFLFEYFSETQRNKGNFPGRFSGRQFSNSRSEMNVSTLELGDSALYLCASSLGQTNADTQYFGPGTRLTVL.

The rearrangement links TRBV20-1 to TRBJ2-7; the D gene could be TRBD1 or TRBD2 (7 bases each). Between the trimmed V and J ends, which lost 7 bases and 5 bases, there was a span of 15 bases. Germline CDR1 DFQATT, CDR2 SNEGSKA (reference sequence). The CDR3 has 12 residues. CDR3 sequence: CSVSGGGNEQYF. CDR3 DNA: TGCAGTGTTTCAGGGGGGGGAAACGAGCAGTACTTC.

This clonotype was counted ten times or more. J is TRBJ2-5 and V is TRBV12-3 or TRBV12-4, with D tentatively TRBD1 (6 bases). This CDR3 has 15 residues. V shed 6 bases and J shed 5 bases, with 19 bases lying between them. The CDR3 region is CASSQNSGERETQYF. In nucleotides, the CDR3 is TGTGCCAGCAGCCAGAACTCAGGGGAGAGGGAGACCCAGTACTTC.

This clonotype has a count of ten or more. The chain is built from TRBV4-1 and TRBJ2-5; TRBD2 matches 12 bases. V was pared by 1 base and J by 1 base, with 7 bases of the junction left unmatched. The germline V gene encodes CDR1 MGHRA and CDR2 YSYEKL. CDR3 length: 18 amino acids. The CDR3 region has the DNA TGCGCCAGCAGCCAAGTGCGACTAGCGGGGGTCATCCAAGAGACCCAGTACTTC. Its protein product is CASSQVRLAGVIQETQYF.

This clonotype was observed a few times. Since a much larger clone is just one base distant, this may be a read error. V gene TRBV29-1 combines with J gene TRBJ2-3; no firm D call. CDR3 length equals 13 residues. V was pared by 4 bases and J by 8 bases, with 16 bases between. Germline CDR1 is SQVTM and CDR2 is ANQGSEA. DNA of the CDR3: TGCAGCGTTGTGGTGGTAGACCCATCTACGCAGTATTTT. Translated: CSVVVVDPSTQYF.

This clonotype was seen many times. The CDR3 sequence is CASSQSYRGHYEQYF. In DNA form, the CDR3 reads TGTGCCAGCAGTCAGTCCTACAGGGGGCATTACGAGCAGTACTTC. The chain is built from TRBV28 and TRBJ2-7; TRBD1 matches 9 bases. The CDR3 has 15 amino acids. Germline CDR1 reads MDHEN; CDR2 reads SYDVKM. Losses at the gene ends were 5 bases for V and 4 bases for J; bases not matched to a gene: 9.

This clonotype has at least ten counts. The rearrangement uses TRBV7-9 and TRBJ2-5; D call uncertain. Germline CDR1 and CDR2: SEHNR and FQNEAQ (reference sequence). V was cut by 4 bases and J by 3 bases, with 6 bases left in between. The CDR3 extends over 12 amino acids. CDR3 loop: CASSSVEETQYF. The CDR3 nucleotides are TGTGCCAGCAGCTCGGTAGAAGAGACCCAGTACTTC.

This clonotype was found many times. This chain joins TRBV10-3 and TRBJ2-2; D is ambiguous. The CDR3 runs to 13 residues. V dropped 10 bases and J dropped 5 bases, with 14 bases sitting between them. Germline lookup yields CDR1 ENHRY and CDR2 SYGVKD. CDR3 amino acids: CATTTQLTGELFF. The CDR3 DNA is TGTGCCACCACTACCCAGCTAACCGGGGAGCTGTTTTTT.

This clonotype was observed at least ten times. The gene calls are TRBV2 and TRBJ1-5, with 7 bases fitting TRBD1. V was clipped by 3 bases and J by 1 base; unmatched bases: 3. Germline values: CDR1 SNHLY, CDR2 FYNNEI. This CDR3 has 15 residues. The CDR3 sequence: CASSDWTGSNQPQHF. The CDR3 DNA reads as TGTGCCAGCAGTGATTGGACAGGCAGCAATCAGCCCCAGCATTTT.

This clonotype was counted only a few times. This clone may be a read error of a much larger clone one base away. The chain is built from TRBV12-3 or TRBV12-4 and TRBJ1-1, with D perhaps matching TRBD1 (6 bases). Trimming removed 5 bases at V and 3 bases at J, with 13 bases between. CDR3 size: 14 residues. CDR3 coding DNA: TGTGCCAGCAGTCCGGGAAAGGGGGACACTGAAGCTTTCTTT. Protein product: CASSPGKGDTEAFF.

This clonotype was seen ten or more times. This CDR3 reads CASSYSGSFTDTQYF. The CDR3 region has the DNA TGTGCCAGCAGTTATAGCGGGAGCTTCACAGATACGCAGTATTTT. This chain connects TRBV6-6 to TRBJ2-3, with 9 nucleotides matching TRBD2. Germline V gene lookup returns CDR1 MNHNY and CDR2 SVGAGI (reference sequence). With 3 bases clipped from V and 2 bases from J, the junction kept 3 bases outside the gene matches. The CDR3 runs 15 residues.

The sample holds many counts of this clonotype. The chain recombines TRBV10-3 with TRBJ2-1, with 11 bases that match TRBD2. V lost 2 bases to trimming and J lost 5 bases; unmatched junction nucleotides: 2. The CDR3 totals 15 residues. Looked up from germline, CDR1 is ENHRY and CDR2 is SYGVKD. The CDR3 DNA sequence: TGTGCCATCAGTGAGCCTAGCGGGAGGAACAATGAGCAGTTCTTC. This gives the protein CAISEPSGRNNEQFF.

V and J are TRBV4-2 and TRBJ2-5; perhaps TRBD2 as D (5 bases). CDR3 length equals 14 residues. Germline lookup yields CDR1 LGHNA and CDR2 YNFKEQ. Deletions cut 2 bases from V and 0 bases from J, with 7 bases between. DNA for the CDR3: TGTGCCAGCAGCCAACTGGGAGACCAAGAGACCCAGTACTTC. Translating it yields CASSQLGDQETQYF.

At least ten counts were recorded for this clonotype. This chain connects TRBV20-1 to TRBJ2-5, with a tentative D call TRBD2 (5 bases). Germline CDR1 and CDR2: DFQATT and SNEGSKA (reference sequence). The CDR3 loop spans 15 amino acids. V lost 1 base to trimming and J lost 1 base, with 13 bases between them. CDR3 residues: CSARGQFGSQETQYF. The DNA for the CDR3 is TGCAGTGCTAGAGGGCAGTTTGGGAGCCAAGAGACCCAGTACTTC.